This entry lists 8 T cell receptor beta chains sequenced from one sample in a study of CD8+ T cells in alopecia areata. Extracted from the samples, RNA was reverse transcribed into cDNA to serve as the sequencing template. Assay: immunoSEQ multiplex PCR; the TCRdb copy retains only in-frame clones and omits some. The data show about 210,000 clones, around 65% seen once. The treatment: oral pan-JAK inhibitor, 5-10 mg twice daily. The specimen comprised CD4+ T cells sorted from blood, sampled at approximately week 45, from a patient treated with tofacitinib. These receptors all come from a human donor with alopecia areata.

CDR3 DNA sequence: TGTGCCATCAGTGTGGAGGGAAGGGCGAACACTGAAGCTTTCTTT. Its translation: CAISVEGRANTEAFF. This chain joins TRBV10-3 and TRBJ1-1, with unresolved D. This CDR3 region has 15 residues. V lost 4 bases to trimming and J lost 1 base, with 13 bases between them. Germline V gives CDR1 ENHRY, CDR2 SYGVKD.

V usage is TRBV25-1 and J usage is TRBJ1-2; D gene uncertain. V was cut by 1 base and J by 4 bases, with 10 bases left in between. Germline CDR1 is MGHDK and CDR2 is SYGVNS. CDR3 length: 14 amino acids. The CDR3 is CASSESGETYGYTF. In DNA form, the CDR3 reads TGTGCCAGCAGTGAATCAGGCGAAACCTATGGCTACACCTTC.

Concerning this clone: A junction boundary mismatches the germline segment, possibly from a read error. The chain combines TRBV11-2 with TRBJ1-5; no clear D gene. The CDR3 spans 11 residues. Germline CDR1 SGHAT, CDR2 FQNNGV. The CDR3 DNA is TGTGCCAGCAGCCCCCGGGGTACGAGGGATTTT. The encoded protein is CASSPRGTRDF.

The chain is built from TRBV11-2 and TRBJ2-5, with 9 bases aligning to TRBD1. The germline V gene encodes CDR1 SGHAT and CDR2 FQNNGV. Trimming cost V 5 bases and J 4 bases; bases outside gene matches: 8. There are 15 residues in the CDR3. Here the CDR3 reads CASSENRGLVETQYF. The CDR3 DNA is TGTGCCAGCAGCGAGAACAGGGGGCTGGTAGAGACCCAGTACTTC.

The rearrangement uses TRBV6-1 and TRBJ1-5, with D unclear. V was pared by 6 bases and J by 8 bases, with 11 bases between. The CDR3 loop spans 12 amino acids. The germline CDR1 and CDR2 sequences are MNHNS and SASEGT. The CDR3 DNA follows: TGTGCCAGCAGCGATCTGAGGGAGCCCCAGCATTTT. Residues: CASSDLREPQHF.

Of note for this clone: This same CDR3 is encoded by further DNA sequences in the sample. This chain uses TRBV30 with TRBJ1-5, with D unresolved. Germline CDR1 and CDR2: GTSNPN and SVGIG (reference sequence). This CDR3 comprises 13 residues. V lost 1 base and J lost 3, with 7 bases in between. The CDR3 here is CAWSDGINQPQHF. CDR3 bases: TGTGCCTGGAGTGACGGGATCAATCAGCCCCAGCATTTT.

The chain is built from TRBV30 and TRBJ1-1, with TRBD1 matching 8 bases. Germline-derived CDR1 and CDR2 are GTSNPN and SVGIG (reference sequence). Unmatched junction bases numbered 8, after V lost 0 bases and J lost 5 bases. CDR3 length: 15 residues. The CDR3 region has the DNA TGTGCCTGGAGTGTAAACGGACAGGGAGGGACTGAAGCTTTCTTT. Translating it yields CAWSVNGQGGTEAFF.

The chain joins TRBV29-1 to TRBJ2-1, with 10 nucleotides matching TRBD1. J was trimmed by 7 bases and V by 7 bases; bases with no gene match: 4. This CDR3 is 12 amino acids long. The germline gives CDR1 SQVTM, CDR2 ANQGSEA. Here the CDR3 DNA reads TGCAGCGCTGGACAGGGGGGAAATGAGCAGTTCTTC. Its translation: CSAGQGGNEQFF.